This T cell receptor beta chain was captured in a study of regulatory and conventional T cells in RAG deficiency. The ends lost 5 bases at V and 1 base at J; junction bases unmatched: 8. In germline, CDR1 is LNHDA, CDR2 SQIVND (reference sequence). The CDR3 covers 16 residues. Study-level points and caveats: Patient subsets had shorter CDR3s; Omenn Treg-Tconv overlap exceeded 75%. Omenn syndrome and CID/AS patients had roughly 100-fold fewer unique Treg TCR beta sequences, versus approximately 9.6-fold elsewhere.

The method was immunoSEQ multiplex PCR; TCRdb's version includes in-frame clones alone and lacks a portion of them. The data contain around 29,000 clones, more than 90% of them seen just once; the ten biggest clones take up approximately 0.18%. As for this clone: Its antigen is not identified.

Blood CD4+ CD25-low CD127-high conventional T cells supplied the genomic DNA template. These data were also reused for a study on regulatory T cells. That source adds: The primer mix had 52 TRBV and 13 TRBJ primers.

The V call is TRBV19, the J call TRBJ1-5, with 7 positions matching TRBD1. The TCR comes from a human donor in good health. Sample: CD25- CD4+ T cells sorted from blood. DNA for the CDR3: TGTGCCAGTAGTGTTCAACCGACAGGGAGCAATCAGCCCCAGCATTTT. Its protein product is CASSVQPTGSNQPQHF.